This T cell receptor beta chain was observed in a study of T-cell reconstitution after alpha-beta-depleted transplantation in children. With 4 bases removed from V and 0 bases from J, the gap between germline ends came to 7 bases. The CDR3 spans 15 residues. A TCRbeta library incorporating unique molecular identifiers was prepared. MiXCR, run by TCRdb on the PCR reads, gives a single entry per CDR3 protein. The table has around 480,000 distinct CDR3 sequences, 30% to 35% seen once. The specimen comprised PBMCs from the stem cell graft donor, sampled from the stem cell graft. This sequence originates from a human donor who donated a stem cell graft to a child with aplastic anemia. The chain is built from TRBV12-3 or TRBV12-4 and TRBJ2-6; a possible D gene is TRBD2 (6 bases). Here the CDR3 reads CASSSDYSGANVLTF. For the CDR3, the DNA is TGTGCCAGCAGTTCGGACTACTCTGGGGCCAACGTCCTGACTTTC.